The 27 T cell receptor beta chains below were found in one sample sequenced in a study of cytomegalovirus exposure and HLA in healthy donors. The PCR had 60 Vbeta and 13 Jbeta primers. Data came from immunoSEQ multiplex PCR; TCRdb stores just in-frame clones and leaves some out. There are about 68,000 clones in the sample; over 75% occur only once, and 6.5% lies in the top ten. Input material: PBMCs. All receptors come from a human donor in good health.

This rearrangement joins TRBV5-4 to TRBJ2-5, with D maybe TRBD2 (6 bases). Trimming shortened V by 5 bases and J by 4 bases, and 12 bases separated the two germline ends. The CDR3 extends over 13 amino acids. Germline V CDR1 and CDR2: SGHNT, YYREEE (reference sequence). The CDR3 is CASRRDARETQYF. CDR3 sequence (DNA): TGTGCCAGCAGGCGGGACGCACGAGAGACCCAGTACTTC.

The chain uses TRBV28 and TRBJ2-2; D is unresolved. The CDR3 contains 13 residues. Germline V gives CDR1 MDHEN, CDR2 SYDVKM. Trimming removed 5 bases from V and 5 bases from J, with 9 bases in between. CDR3 in DNA: TGTGCCAGCAGTCCCTTTCTGACCGGGGAGCTGTTTTTT. The encoded protein is CASSPFLTGELFF.

This clone appeared once. The chain couples TRBV6-1 to TRBJ1-5, with TRBD1 matching over 7 bases. J was trimmed by 7 bases and V by 5 bases; bases with no gene match: 5. CDR3 length: 13 amino acids. CDR1 and CDR2 from the germline V gene are MNHNS and SASEGT. Here the CDR3 DNA reads TGTGCCAGCAGTCTAGACAGGGCCCAGCCCCAGCATTTT. Translation gives CASSLDRAQPQHF.

This chain joins TRBV5-1 and TRBJ1-2; 8 bases are a match to TRBD1. V lost 3 bases, J lost 6 bases, and 4 bases stayed unmatched. The CDR3 consists of 13 residues. CDR1 and CDR2 (germline): SGHRS, YFSETQ. The CDR3 DNA reads TGCGCCAGCAGCTCGACAGGGGCAGATGGCTACACCTTC. It specifies CASSSTGADGYTF.

This clone has more than one count but fewer than ten. This chain joins TRBV6-5 and TRBJ1-2; D is undetermined. V was trimmed by 5 bases and J by 4 bases, leaving 17 bases between them. Germline CDR1 reads MNHEY; CDR2 reads SVGAGI. This CDR3 contains 15 residues. The CDR3 DNA follows: TGTGCCAGCAGTGTCACCGGGATCGGTCCCTATGGCTACACCTTC. It translates to CASSVTGIGPYGYTF.

J is TRBJ1-1 and V is TRBV14; TRBD1 is a possible D gene (6 bases). CDR1 is SGHDN, CDR2 FVKESK, per germline. The germline V and J ends were trimmed by 1 base and 7 bases, with 7 bases remaining between them. This CDR3 is 12 amino acids long. The CDR3 sequence: CASSQAQGEAFF. CDR3 DNA: TGTGCCAGCAGCCAAGCACAGGGTGAAGCTTTCTTT. Variable domain in full (rest from reference TRBV14 and TRBJ1-1): EAGVTQFPSHSVIEKGQTVTLRCDPISGHDNLYWYRRVMGKEIKFLLHFVKESKQDESGMPNNRFLAERTGGTYSTLKVQPAELEDSGVYFCASSQAQGEAFFGQGTRLTVV.

The chain employs TRBV7-3 and TRBJ2-1; D is ambiguous. CDR3 length equals 17 residues. Trimming removed 0 bases at V and 6 bases at J, with 18 bases between. The germline CDR1 and CDR2 sequences are SGHTA and FQGTGA. This CDR3 is CASSLTLISATANEQFF. Here the CDR3 DNA reads TGTGCCAGCAGCTTAACGCTCATTTCAGCGACGGCCAATGAGCAGTTCTTC. Using reference TRBV7-3 and TRBJ2-1 for the parts outside the CDR3, the full variable domain is GAGVSQTPSNKVTEKGKYVELRCDPISGHTALYWYRQSLGQGPEFLIYFQGTGAADDSGLPNDRFFAVRPEGSVSTLKIQRTERGDSAVYLCASSLTLISATANEQFFGPGTRLTVL.

The chain combines TRBV12-2 with TRBJ2-7; the table calls TRBD2, which could not be checked here. TRBV12-2 is assigned pseudogene status. This CDR3 is built from 17 residues. CDR3 sequence reads: CASRFSPRDSLPYEQYF. The CDR3 region has the DNA TGTGCAAGTCGCTTCTCCCCCCGGGACTCACTACCCTATGAGCAGTACTTC.

V and J are TRBV5-1 and TRBJ2-2; a weak D match, TRBD2 (6 bases). CDR1 and CDR2 (germline): SGHRS, YFSETQ. The CDR3 loop spans 17 amino acids. V dropped 5 bases and J dropped 6 bases, with 23 bases sitting between them. The CDR3 DNA sequence: TGCGCCAGCAGGCTGGTGCGGGACCTGATTTTTTCCGGGGAGCTGTTTTTT. Encoded protein: CASRLVRDLIFSGELFF.

V is TRBV18 and J is TRBJ1-2; 11 bases agree with TRBD1. The CDR3 is 16 amino acids. Unmatched junction bases numbered 4, after V lost 2 bases and J lost 2 bases. Germline CDR1 reads KGHSH; CDR2 reads LQKENI. CDR3 protein: CASSPEDRGPNYGYTF. Written as DNA, the CDR3 is TGTGCCAGCTCACCAGAGGACAGGGGGCCCAACTATGGCTACACCTTC.

The chain employs TRBV6-1 and TRBJ2-5, with D tentatively TRBD1 (5 bases). Germline V lookup: CDR1 MNHNS, CDR2 SASEGT. V gave up 1 base and J gave up 2 bases, with 14 bases separating them. There are 16 residues in the CDR3. CDR3 nucleotides: TGTGCCAGCAGTGAAGGCTTGAGGCCAGGGCAAGAGACCCAGTACTTC. It encodes CASSEGLRPGQETQYF.

V gene TRBV5-1 combines with J gene TRBJ2-1, with D tentatively TRBD1 (6 bases). CDR3 length: 13 amino acids. V lost 0 bases and J lost 8, with 9 bases in between. Germline CDR1 SGHRS, CDR2 YFSETQ. This CDR3 reads CASSLDRAYEQFF. The CDR3 nucleotides are TGCGCCAGCAGCTTGGACAGGGCCTATGAGCAGTTCTTC.

This clone was recorded a few times. The chain joins TRBV6-1 to TRBJ2-7; the D gene is possibly TRBD2 (6 bases). Germline lookup yields CDR1 MNHNS and CDR2 SASEGT. V was pared by 4 bases and J by 0 bases, with 7 bases between. CDR3 length equals 13 residues. The CDR3 coding sequence is TGTGCCAGCAGTGCGGAGGGCTCCTACGAGCAGTACTTC. It yields the protein CASSAEGSYEQYF.

The chain recombines TRBV18 with TRBJ1-4; 8 bases agree with TRBD1. V gave up 3 bases and J gave up 4 bases; unmatched junction bases: 4. The CDR3 spans 15 residues. Germline CDR1 is KGHSH and CDR2 is LQKENI. The CDR3 sequence: CASSPRTGSNEKLFF. CDR3 in DNA: TGTGCCAGCTCACCTCGGACAGGGAGTAATGAAAAACTGTTTTTT.

This rearrangement joins TRBV6-5 to TRBJ1-1, with TRBD1 identical over 8 bases. The ends lost 6 bases at V and 4 bases at J; junction bases unmatched: 4. The CDR3 length is 13 residues. Germline V gene data show CDR1 as MNHEY and CDR2 as SVGAGI. CDR3 sequence: CASRPTGGTEAFF. CDR3 DNA: TGTGCCAGCAGGCCTACAGGGGGCACTGAAGCTTTCTTT.

The V and J genes are TRBV10-3 and TRBJ2-2; TRBD1 aligns across 8 bases. The V gene end was trimmed by 7 bases and the J gene end by 1 base; junction bases not matched to a gene: 11. This CDR3 spans 17 amino acids. Germline assignment: CDR1 ENHRY and CDR2 SYGVKD. Here the CDR3 reads CAITHSGQGQNTGELFF. CDR3 bases: TGTGCCATCACCCACAGTGGACAGGGTCAGAACACCGGGGAGCTGTTTTTT.

The rearrangement uses TRBV7-2 and TRBJ1-5, with D tentatively TRBD1 (6 bases). Looked up from germline, CDR1 is SGHTA and CDR2 is FQGNSA. The ends were cut back, 1 base at V and 7 bases at J, with 17 bases in the middle. The CDR3 covers 16 residues. The CDR3 bases are TGTGCCAGCAGCTTAGTTTCATGGGGGGGCAGGCAGCCCCAGCATTTT. The encoded protein is CASSLVSWGGRQPQHF.

The rearrangement links TRBV5-4 to TRBJ1-2; D remains ambiguous. CDR3 length equals 14 residues. CDR1 and CDR2 from the germline V gene are SGHNT and YYREEE (reference sequence). With 1 base removed from V and 1 base from J, the gap between germline ends came to 8 bases. The CDR3 loop is CASSLSSFNYGYTF. CDR3 nucleotide sequence: TGTGCCAGCAGCTTGTCAAGCTTTAACTATGGCTACACCTTC.

V is TRBV27 and J is TRBJ2-1; 14 bases line up with TRBD2. The CDR3 runs to 17 residues. Germline lookup yields CDR1 MNHEY and CDR2 SMNVEV (reference sequence). V lost 5 bases to trimming and J lost 4 bases; unmatched junction nucleotides: 7. CDR3 sequence (DNA): TGTGCCAGCAGTAAGACTAGCGGGGGGGCCGGGTACAATGAGCAGTTCTTC. It translates to CASSKTSGGAGYNEQFF.

This chain uses TRBV7-6 with TRBJ2-1; D might be TRBD2 (6 bases). V lost 4 bases and J lost 5, with 9 bases in between. The CDR3 consists of 13 residues. From germline, CDR1 is SGHVS and CDR2 FNYEAQ. CDR3 loop: CASSYRENNEQFF. In DNA form, the CDR3 reads TGTGCCAGCAGCTACCGGGAGAACAATGAGCAGTTCTTC.

This chain links TRBV14 with TRBJ2-5, with D unclear. The CDR3 runs to 13 residues. Trimming took 0 bases from V and 3 from J, leaving 5 bases between them. Germline V gene sequence: CDR1 SGHDN, CDR2 FVKESK. The CDR3 region is CASSQDGEETQYF. CDR3 DNA: TGTGCCAGCAGCCAAGATGGAGAAGAGACCCAGTACTTC.

The V gene is TRBV27, the J gene TRBJ1-6; D uncertain. The V gene lost 2 bases and the J gene lost 7 bases, with 12 bases spanning the gap. Germline CDR1 and CDR2: MNHEY and SMNVEV (reference sequence). The CDR3 has 15 amino acids. CDR3 nucleotide sequence: TGTGCCAGCAGTTTAAGTACTCTGCCGAATTCACCCCTCCACTTT. Protein product: CASSLSTLPNSPLHF.

Concerning this clone itself: A junction boundary mismatches the germline segment, possibly from a read error. The chain couples TRBV7-9 to TRBJ1-6; D not resolved. CDR1 SEHNR and CDR2 FQNEAQ come from the germline V gene (reference sequence). CDR3 size: 14 residues. Here the CDR3 reads CSSSPAYGNSPLHF. Written as DNA, the CDR3 is TGTTCCAGCAGCCCCGCCTATGGTAATTCACCCCTCCACTTT.

The rearrangement links TRBV28 to TRBJ1-2; 8 bases map to TRBD1. The CDR3 extends over 14 amino acids. Germline trimming cut 3 bases from V and 3 bases from J; bases unmatched to any gene: 3. The germline CDR1 and CDR2 sequences are MDHEN and SYDVKM. The CDR3 nucleotides are TGTGCCAGCAGTTTTGCACAGGGGGACTATGGCTACACCTTC. This codes for CASSFAQGDYGYTF.

This clone is a singleton in its sample. This chain uses TRBV7-2 with TRBJ2-3; 9 bases agree with TRBD2. This CDR3 spans 16 amino acids. V shed 1 base, J shed 9 bases, and the junction held 11 bases outside the gene matches. In germline, CDR1 is SGHTA, CDR2 FQGNSA. The CDR3, as DNA: TGTGCCAGCAGCTTAGTATCTAGCGGGAAACAGGGCACGCAGTATTTT. Encoded protein: CASSLVSSGKQGTQYF. Drawing the rest from reference TRBV7-2 and TRBJ2-3, the complete variable domain is GAGVSQSPSNKVTEKGKDVELRCDPISGHTALYWYRQSLGQGLEFLIYFQGNSAPDKSGLPSDRFSAERTGGSVSTLTIQRTQQEDSAVYLCASSLVSSGKQGTQYFGPGTRLTVL.

The CDR3 sequence is CASSSVGQWMGYTF. The CDR3 nucleotides are TGTGCCAGCAGCTCGGTGGGACAGTGGATGGGCTACACCTTC. This chain connects TRBV7-8 to TRBJ1-2; 7 nucleotides line up with TRBD1. Germline lookup yields CDR1 SGHVS and CDR2 FQNEAQ. The CDR3 is made up of 14 amino acids. J was trimmed by 8 bases and V by 4 bases; bases with no gene match: 10.

The chain has TRBV27 and TRBJ2-3, with D perhaps TRBD2 (5 bases). The CDR3 length is 12 residues. The germline V and J ends were trimmed by 6 bases and 4 bases, with 8 bases remaining between them. CDR1 MNHEY and CDR2 SMNVEV come from the germline V gene (reference sequence). CDR3 protein: CASRERADTQYF. The CDR3 DNA sequence: TGTGCCAGCAGGGAGAGGGCAGATACGCAGTATTTT.